Each of the 19 T cell receptor beta chains below was sequenced from the same sample in a study of blood T cell repertoires in COVID-19. Sequencing was performed with immunoSEQ multiplex PCR; in TCRdb, only in-frame clones are kept and a portion is missing. This sample carries some 70,000 clones, about 83% of them seen once, and the ten largest clones take approximately 40%. Sequenced sample: peripheral blood. The receptors shown here come from an elderly man with acute or convalescent COVID-19.

The chain couples TRBV5-1 to TRBJ1-1, with TRBD1 identical over 12 bases. Trimming took 0 bases from V and 4 from J; bases not matched to a gene: 4. CDR1 is SGHRS and CDR2 is YFSETQ in the germline V gene. This CDR3 is 16 amino acids long. This chain's CDR3 is CASSLEGQGAVTEAFF. CDR3 DNA: TGCGCCAGCAGCTTGGAGGGACAGGGGGCGGTCACTGAAGCTTTCTTT.

This clone was counted between two and nine times. The rearrangement joins TRBV9 to TRBJ2-2; the D gene is possibly TRBD1 (5 bases). This CDR3 spans 15 amino acids. Germline assignment: CDR1 SGDLS and CDR2 YYNGEE. The germline V and J ends were trimmed by 0 bases and 6 bases, with 12 bases remaining between them. CDR3 protein: CASSVEGWGAGELFF. In nucleotides, the CDR3 is TGTGCCAGCAGCGTAGAAGGCTGGGGCGCCGGGGAGCTGTTTTTT. Full variable domain (remainder filled in from reference TRBV9 and TRBJ2-2): DSGVTQTPKHLITATGQRVTLRCSPRSGDLSVYWYQQSLDQGLQFLIQYYNGEERAKGNILERFSAQQFPDLHSELNLSSLELGDSALYFCASSVEGWGAGELFFGEGSRLTVL.

The chain has TRBV6-5 and TRBJ2-2; possibly TRBD2 for D (6 bases). Trimming took off 6 bases at V and 5 bases at J, with 16 bases between the two ends. The germline gives CDR1 MNHEY, CDR2 SVGAGI. The CDR3 length is 15 residues. Written as DNA, the CDR3 is TGTGCCAGCAGGCCCCCGCGGGATAAGACCGGGGAGCTGTTTTTT. This codes for CASRPPRDKTGELFF.

This chain uses TRBV29-1 with TRBJ2-7, with 7 positions matching TRBD1. CDR3 length: 15 residues. Germline CDR1 is SQVTM and CDR2 is ANQGSEA. V was pared by 0 bases and J by 4 bases, with 9 bases of the junction left unmatched. CDR3 in amino acids: CSVEEGRGRTYEQYF. CDR3 coding DNA: TGCAGCGTTGAAGAGGGCAGGGGGAGAACTTACGAGCAGTACTTC.

The chain carries TRBV18 and TRBJ1-2; D might be TRBD1 (6 bases). Looked up from germline, CDR1 is KGHSH and CDR2 is LQKENI. CDR3 length: 13 amino acids. The V end lost 0 bases, the J end lost 7 bases, and 9 bases lay between the germline ends. The CDR3: CASSPPAGVGYTF. CDR3 nucleotides: TGTGCCAGCTCACCACCCGCAGGGGTTGGCTACACCTTC.

The chain links TRBV5-4 to TRBJ2-3, with D tentatively TRBD2 (5 bases). Looked up from germline, CDR1 is SGHNT and CDR2 is YYREEE (reference sequence). The V gene lost 0 bases and the J gene lost 2 bases, with 13 bases spanning the gap. The CDR3 loop spans 16 amino acids. CDR3 residues: CASSLVGNFYTDTQYF. The CDR3 DNA reads as TGTGCCAGCAGCTTGGTCGGGAACTTTTACACAGATACGCAGTATTTT.

The CDR3 loop is CASTLGTSGSYEQYF. In nucleotides, the CDR3 is TGTGCCAGCACCCTTGGGACTAGCGGGAGTTACGAGCAGTACTTC. The V call is TRBV7-2, the J call TRBJ2-7, with 14 bases aligning to TRBD2. Looked up from germline, CDR1 is SGHTA and CDR2 is FQGNSA. V gave up 7 bases and J gave up 4 bases; unmatched junction bases: 6. There are 15 residues in the CDR3.

This clone was counted between two and nine times. V and J are TRBV19 and TRBJ1-1; a possible D gene is TRBD1 (6 bases). The length of the CDR3 is 13 residues. CDR1 and CDR2 (germline): LNHDA, SQIVND (reference sequence). With 5 bases removed from V and 4 bases from J, the gap between germline ends came to 11 bases. In DNA form, the CDR3 reads TGTGCCAGTAGTGTGACAGGTTCCACTGAAGCTTTCTTT. Translated, it gives CASSVTGSTEAFF. The full variable domain, rest sourced from reference TRBV19 and TRBJ1-1, is DGGITQSPKYLFRKEGQNVTLSCEQNLNHDAMYWYRQDPGQGLRLIYYSQIVNDFQKGDIAEGYSVSREKKESFPLTVTSAQKNPTAFYLCASSVTGSTEAFFGQGTRLTVV.

J is TRBJ2-7 and V is TRBV11-2; 9 nucleotides align to TRBD2. Trimming at V came to 2 bases and at J to 5 bases, leaving 10 bases not matched to a gene. The V gene's germline CDR1 is SGHAT and CDR2 FQNNGV. This CDR3 region has 16 residues. DNA of the CDR3: TGTGCCAGCAGCTTATCCGACCTAGCGGGGTACCACGAGCAGTACTTC. This translates into CASSLSDLAGYHEQYF.

The chain employs TRBV27 and TRBJ1-1; D is unresolved. Germline V gene sequence: CDR1 MNHEY, CDR2 SMNVEV (reference sequence). Trimming left V 2 bases short and J 4 bases short, with 14 bases between. The CDR3 is 15 amino acids. CDR3 nucleotides: TGTGCCAGCAGTTTAATCGGGGTAGGAGGCACTGAAGCTTTCTTT. Translated: CASSLIGVGGTEAFF.

V usage is TRBV18 and J usage is TRBJ2-3; 10 bases are a match to TRBD2. Germline lookup yields CDR1 KGHSH and CDR2 LQKENI. This CDR3 contains 15 residues. V lost 6 bases, J lost 6 bases, and 9 bases stayed unmatched. The CDR3, as DNA: TGTGCCAGCTCCCAGCGGGAGGGCCTCACGGATACGCAGTATTTT. This gives the protein CASSQREGLTDTQYF.

The chain employs TRBV15 and TRBJ2-4, with 9 bases identical to TRBD2. Germline lookup yields CDR1 LNHNV and CDR2 YYDKDF (reference sequence). The CDR3 has 17 residues. The V and J ends lost 1 base and 1 base, in that order; junction bases with no gene match: 5. The DNA for the CDR3 is TGTGCCACCAGCAGAGGAGGTAGCGGGAGCGCCAAAAACATTCAGTACTTC. This translates into CATSRGGSGSAKNIQYF.

The chain joins TRBV24-1 to TRBJ2-3, with TRBD1 matching over 7 bases. Germline CDR1 reads KGHDR; CDR2 reads SFDVKD. The CDR3 is made up of 16 amino acids. The trim removed 5 bases at V and 2 bases at J, leaving 9 bases unmatched. CDR3 nucleotides: TGTGCCACCAGTGCTCCAGGGGGTCTAACCACAGATACGCAGTATTTT. It codes for CATSAPGGLTTDTQYF.

The chain joins TRBV5-5 to TRBJ2-5; 10 positions agree with TRBD2. Germline CDR1 and CDR2: SGHKS and YYEKEE (reference sequence). Trimming cost V 1 base and J 3 bases; bases outside gene matches: 3. The CDR3 spans 15 residues. CDR3 residues: CASSLSLAGKETQYF. CDR3 nucleotide sequence: TGTGCCAGCAGCTTGTCACTAGCGGGGAAAGAGACCCAGTACTTC. Drawing the rest from reference TRBV5-5 and TRBJ2-5, the complete variable domain is DAGVTQSPTHLIKTRGQQVTLRCSPISGHKSVSWYQQVLGQGPQFIFQYYEKEERGRGNFPDRFSARQFPNYSSELNVNALLLGDSALYLCASSLSLAGKETQYFGPGTRLLVL.

The V gene is TRBV7-8, the J gene TRBJ2-2, with 9 bases aligning to TRBD1. V lost 6 bases and J lost 6; bases outside the gene matches: 11. The CDR3 is made up of 16 amino acids. The germline CDR1 and CDR2 sequences are SGHVS and FQNEAQ. Here the CDR3 DNA reads TGTGCCAGCAGTCTCCAGGGGACAGGGACTCCCGGGGAGCTGTTTTTT. Amino acids: CASSLQGTGTPGELFF.

The chain couples TRBV6-2 or TRBV6-3 to TRBJ2-3, with TRBD1 matching 7 bases. This CDR3 has 16 residues. Trimming at V came to 2 bases and at J to 1 base, leaving 6 bases not matched to a gene. Germline assignment: CDR1 MNHEY and CDR2 SVGEGT. The chain's CDR3 is CASSYQTGVGTDTQYF. For the CDR3, the DNA is TGTGCCAGCAGTTACCAAACAGGGGTCGGCACAGATACGCAGTATTTT.

The CDR3 is CASSQNTEAFF. CDR3 sequence (DNA): TGTGCCAGCAGTCAGAACACTGAAGCTTTCTTT. V usage is TRBV2 and J usage is TRBJ1-1; no definite D call. Per the germline V gene, CDR1 is SNHLY and CDR2 is FYNNEI. Trimming left V 5 bases short and J 1 base short, with 2 bases between. The CDR3 covers 11 residues.

The genes are TRBV7-3 and TRBJ2-3, with D unclear. Trimming pared 2 bases from V and 4 bases from J, leaving 13 bases between. The germline V gene has CDR1 SGHTA and CDR2 FQGTGA. CDR3 length equals 15 residues. CDR3 sequence: CASSLALQGADTQYF. The CDR3 DNA is TGTGCCAGCAGCTTAGCTCTCCAAGGAGCAGATACGCAGTATTTT. The full variable domain, rest sourced from reference TRBV7-3 and TRBJ2-3, is GAGVSQTPSNKVTEKGKYVELRCDPISGHTALYWYRQSLGQGPEFLIYFQGTGAADDSGLPNDRFFAVRPEGSVSTLKIQRTERGDSAVYLCASSLALQGADTQYFGPGTRLTVL.

The chain is built from TRBV7-8 and TRBJ2-1, with 7 bases identical to TRBD1. The CDR3 totals 14 residues. Trimming took 0 bases from V and 6 from J; bases not matched to a gene: 2. CDR1 and CDR2 from the germline V gene are SGHVS and FQNEAQ. Here the CDR3 DNA reads TGTGCCAGCAGCTTAGCGACAGGGATCAATGAGCAGTTCTTC. This gives the protein CASSLATGINEQFF.